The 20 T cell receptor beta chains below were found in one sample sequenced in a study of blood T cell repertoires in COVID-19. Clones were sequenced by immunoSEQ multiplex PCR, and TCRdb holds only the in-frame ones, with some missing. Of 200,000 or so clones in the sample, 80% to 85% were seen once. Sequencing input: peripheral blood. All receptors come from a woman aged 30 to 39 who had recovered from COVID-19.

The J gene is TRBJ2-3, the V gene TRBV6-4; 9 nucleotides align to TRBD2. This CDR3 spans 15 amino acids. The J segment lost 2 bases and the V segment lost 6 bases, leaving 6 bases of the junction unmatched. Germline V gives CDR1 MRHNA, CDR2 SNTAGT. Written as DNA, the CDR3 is TGTGCCAGCAGGCGGGAGGGCCTGTACACAGATACGCAGTATTTT. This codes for CASRREGLYTDTQYF.

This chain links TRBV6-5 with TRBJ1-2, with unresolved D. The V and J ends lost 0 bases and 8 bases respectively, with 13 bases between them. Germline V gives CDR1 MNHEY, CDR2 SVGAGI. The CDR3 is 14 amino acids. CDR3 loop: CASSYSRGGGGYTF. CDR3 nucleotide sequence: TGTGCCAGCAGTTACTCACGGGGAGGTGGAGGCTACACCTTC.

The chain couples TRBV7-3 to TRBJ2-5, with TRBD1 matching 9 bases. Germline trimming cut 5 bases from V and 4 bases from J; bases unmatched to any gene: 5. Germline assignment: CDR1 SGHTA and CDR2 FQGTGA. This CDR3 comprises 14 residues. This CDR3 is CASSRQGVGETQYF. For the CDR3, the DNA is TGTGCCAGCAGCCGACAGGGGGTAGGAGAGACCCAGTACTTC.

For the CDR3, the DNA is TGCGCCAGCAGCTTGCCAGGGACTGGAAACACCATATATTTT. This translates into CASSLPGTGNTIYF. V gene TRBV5-1 combines with J gene TRBJ1-3; possibly TRBD1 for D (5 bases). The V and J ends lost 1 base and 2 bases respectively, with 7 bases between them. The CDR3 is 14 residues long. CDR1 and CDR2 from the germline V gene are SGHRS and YFSETQ.

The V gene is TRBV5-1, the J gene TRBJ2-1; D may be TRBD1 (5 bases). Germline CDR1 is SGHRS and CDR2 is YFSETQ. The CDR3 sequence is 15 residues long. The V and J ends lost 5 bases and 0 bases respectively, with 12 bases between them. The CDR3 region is CASRGRSTSYNEQFF. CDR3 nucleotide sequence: TGCGCCAGCAGGGGGCGGAGTACCTCCTACAATGAGCAGTTCTTC.

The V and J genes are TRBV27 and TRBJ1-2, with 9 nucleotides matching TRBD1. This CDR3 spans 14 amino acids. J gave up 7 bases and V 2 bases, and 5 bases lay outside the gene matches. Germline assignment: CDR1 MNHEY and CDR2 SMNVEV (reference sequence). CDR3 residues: CASSLEQGAGGYTF. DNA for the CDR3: TGTGCCAGCAGTTTAGAACAGGGGGCGGGTGGCTACACCTTC.

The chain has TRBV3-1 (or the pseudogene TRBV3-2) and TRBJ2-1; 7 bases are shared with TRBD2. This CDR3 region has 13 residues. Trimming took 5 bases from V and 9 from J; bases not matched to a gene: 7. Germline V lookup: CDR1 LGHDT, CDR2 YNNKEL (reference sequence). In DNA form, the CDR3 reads TGTGCCAGCAGCTGGCGGCGGGAGCGTGAGCAGTTCTTC. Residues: CASSWRREREQFF.

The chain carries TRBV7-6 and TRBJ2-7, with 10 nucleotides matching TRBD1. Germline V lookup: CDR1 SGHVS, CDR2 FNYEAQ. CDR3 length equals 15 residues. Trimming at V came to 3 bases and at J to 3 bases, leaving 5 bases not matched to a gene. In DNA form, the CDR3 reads TGTGCCAGCAGCTTGGAAGACAGGGGGCACTACGAGCAGTACTTC. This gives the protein CASSLEDRGHYEQYF.

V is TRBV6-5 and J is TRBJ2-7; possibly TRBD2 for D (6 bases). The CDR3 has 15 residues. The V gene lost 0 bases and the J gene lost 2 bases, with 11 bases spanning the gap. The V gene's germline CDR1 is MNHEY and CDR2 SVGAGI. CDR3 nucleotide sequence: TGTGCCAGCAGTTACTCGTCCGGGGGTCCCTACGAGCAGTACTTC. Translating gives CASSYSSGGPYEQYF.

The CDR3 here is CASSPDRALNTEAFF. The CDR3 nucleotides are TGTGCCAGCTCACCGGACAGGGCCTTGAACACTGAAGCTTTCTTT. The chain is built from TRBV18 and TRBJ1-1; the match to TRBD1 covers 8 bases. Germline trimming cut 3 bases from V and 0 bases from J; bases unmatched to any gene: 3. The CDR3 totals 15 residues. CDR1 KGHSH and CDR2 LQKENI come from the germline V gene.

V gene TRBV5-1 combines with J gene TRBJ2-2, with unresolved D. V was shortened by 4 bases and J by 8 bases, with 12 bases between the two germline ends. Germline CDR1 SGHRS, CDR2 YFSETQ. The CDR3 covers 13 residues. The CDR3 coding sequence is TGCGCCAGCAGCGTCTCCCAGTCAGGGGAGCTGTTTTTT. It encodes CASSVSQSGELFF. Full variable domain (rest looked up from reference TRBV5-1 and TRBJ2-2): KAGVTQTPRYLIKTRGQQVTLSCSPISGHRSVSWYQQTPGQGLQFLFEYFSETQRNKGNFPGRFSGRQFSNSRSEMNVSTLELGDSALYLCASSVSQSGELFFGEGSRLTVL.

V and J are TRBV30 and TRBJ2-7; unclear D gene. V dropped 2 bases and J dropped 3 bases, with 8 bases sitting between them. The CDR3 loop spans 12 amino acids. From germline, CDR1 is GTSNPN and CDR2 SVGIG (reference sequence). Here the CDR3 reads CAWSNHYYEQYF. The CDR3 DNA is TGTGCCTGGAGTAACCACTACTACGAGCAGTACTTC.

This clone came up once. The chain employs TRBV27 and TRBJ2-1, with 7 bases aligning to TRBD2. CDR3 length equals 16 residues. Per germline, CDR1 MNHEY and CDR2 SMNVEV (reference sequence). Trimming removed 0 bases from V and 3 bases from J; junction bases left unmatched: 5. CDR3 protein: CASSLSVSGGYNEQFF. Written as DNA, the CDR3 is TGTGCCAGCAGTTTATCGGTGTCGGGAGGCTACAATGAGCAGTTCTTC.

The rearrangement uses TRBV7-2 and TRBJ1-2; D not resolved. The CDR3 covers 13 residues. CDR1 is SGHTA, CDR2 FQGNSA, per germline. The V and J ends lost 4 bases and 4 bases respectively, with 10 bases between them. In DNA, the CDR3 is TGTGCCAGCAGCTCCGCGGGCGGCTATGGCTACACCTTC. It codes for CASSSAGGYGYTF.

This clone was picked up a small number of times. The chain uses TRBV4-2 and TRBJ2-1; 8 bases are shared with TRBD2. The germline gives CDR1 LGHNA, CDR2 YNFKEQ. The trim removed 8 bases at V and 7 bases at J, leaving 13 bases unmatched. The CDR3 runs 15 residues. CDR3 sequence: CASSWSGSPRNEQFF. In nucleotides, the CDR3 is TGTGCCAGCTCATGGAGCGGGAGCCCTCGGAATGAGCAGTTCTTC.

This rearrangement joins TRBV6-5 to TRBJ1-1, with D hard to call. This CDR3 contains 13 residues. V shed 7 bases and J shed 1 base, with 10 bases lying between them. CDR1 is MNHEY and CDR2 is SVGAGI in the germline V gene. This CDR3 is CASNIRGNTEAFF. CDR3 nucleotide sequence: TGTGCCAGCAATATACGGGGGAACACTGAAGCTTTCTTT.

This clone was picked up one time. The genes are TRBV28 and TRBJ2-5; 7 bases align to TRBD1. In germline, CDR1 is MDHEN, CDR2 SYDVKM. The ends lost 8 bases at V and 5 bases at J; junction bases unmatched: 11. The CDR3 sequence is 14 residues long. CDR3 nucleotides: TGTGCCAGCCTACAGGGGTCTGACCTGGAGACCCAGTACTTC. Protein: CASLQGSDLETQYF. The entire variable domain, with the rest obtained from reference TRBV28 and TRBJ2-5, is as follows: DVKVTQSSRYLVKRTGEKVFLECVQDMDHENMFWYRQDPGLGLRLIYFSYDVKMKEKGDIPEGYSVSREKKERFSLILESASTNQTSMYLCASLQGSDLETQYFGPGTRLLVL.

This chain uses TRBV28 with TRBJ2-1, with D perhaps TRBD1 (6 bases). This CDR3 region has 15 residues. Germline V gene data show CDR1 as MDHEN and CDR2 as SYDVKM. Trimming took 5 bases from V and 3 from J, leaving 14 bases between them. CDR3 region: CASSPDRTHYNEQFF. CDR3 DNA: TGTGCCAGCAGTCCCGACAGGACGCACTACAATGAGCAGTTCTTC.

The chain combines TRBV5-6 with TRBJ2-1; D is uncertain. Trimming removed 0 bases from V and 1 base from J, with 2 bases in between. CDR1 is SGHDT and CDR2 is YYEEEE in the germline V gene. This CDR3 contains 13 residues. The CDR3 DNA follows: TGTGCCAGCAGCTTGGCATCCTACAATGAGCAGTTCTTC. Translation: CASSLASYNEQFF.

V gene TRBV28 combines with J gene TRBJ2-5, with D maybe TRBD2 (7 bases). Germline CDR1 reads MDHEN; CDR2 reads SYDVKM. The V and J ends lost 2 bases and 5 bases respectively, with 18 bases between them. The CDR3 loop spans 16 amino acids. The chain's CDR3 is CASSLPGGPSAETQYF. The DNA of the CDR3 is TGTGCCAGCAGTTTACCCGGGGGGCCCTCCGCTGAGACCCAGTACTTC.